This TCR beta chain comes out of a study of T cell changes during pregnancy in multiple sclerosis. CDR3 length equals 15 residues. With V trimmed by 6 bases and J by 2 bases, 9 bases remained unmatched. The germline CDR1 and CDR2 sequences are MNHNS and SASEGT. Measured with immunoSEQ multiplex PCR; TCRdb has only the in-frame clones, and not every one. There are 30,000 or so clones in the sample; roughly 91% occur only once, and around 0.39% lies in the top ten. Material: CD4+ T cells from peripheral blood mononuclear cells, obtained after pregnancy. The chain uses TRBV6-1 and TRBJ2-7; 8 bases are a match to TRBD1. This clonotype was obtained from a female donor with multiple sclerosis, enrolled in a pregnancy study. The CDR3 nucleotides are TGTGCCAGCAGGTTCGGGACAGGCTCTACCTACGAGCAGTACTTC. Protein: CASRFGTGSTYEQYF.